This is a list of T cell receptor beta chains from one sample in a study of shared clonotypes between healthy human individuals. TCRdb's table, derived via immunoSEQ multiplex PCR, lists solely in-frame clones and lacks some. The table records about half a million clones, 70% to 85% of them present only once. Input material: PBMCs. All receptors derive from a woman aged 40 to 50 in good health. Some clones in this sample may be carry-over from other donors' samples. Each CDR3 is given with its conserved first and last residue. Each record gives: J gene, V gene, D gene, clone size, CDR3 protein, CDR3 DNA. A D gene is named only where the DNA matches it firmly. Size is omitted from some rows. Given values are once, few, many or a class for expanded clones.

J: TRBJ1-1; V: TRBV11-3; D: .; size: .; CDR3: CASSLDRVTEAFF; DNA: TGTGCCAGCAGCTTAGATCGTGTCACTGAAGCTTTCTTT
J: TRBJ2-7; V: TRBV7-2; D: .; size: .; CDR3: CASSKGAGDYEQYF; DNA: TGTGCCAGCAGCAAGGGGGCGGGGGACTACGAGCAGTACTTC
J: TRBJ2-2; V: TRBV29-1; D: TRBD1; size: .; CDR3: CSVGTGATGELFF; DNA: TGCAGCGTTGGGACAGGGGCCACCGGGGAGCTGTTTTTT
J: TRBJ1-5; V: TRBV19; D: .; size: .; CDR3: CASSMTDPGNQPQHF; DNA: TGTGCCAGTAGTATGACCGATCCGGGCAATCAGCCCCAGCATTTT
J: TRBJ2-3; V: TRBV18; D: TRBD2; size: .; CDR3: CASSPPFGLAPDTQYF; DNA: TGTGCCAGCTCACCACCGTTCGGACTAGCTCCGGATACGCAGTATTTT
J: TRBJ1-5; V: TRBV7-2; D: .; size: .; CDR3: CASSLGYRNQPQHF; DNA: TGTGCCAGCAGCTTAGGGTACCGCAATCAGCCCCAGCATTTT
J: TRBJ1-2; V: TRBV6-5; D: .; size: .; CDR3: CASSYTQVGGGYTF; DNA: TGTGCCAGCAGTTACACCCAGGTGGGCGGTGGCTACACCTTC
J: TRBJ2-4; V: TRBV5-1; D: .; size: .; CDR3: CASSLSKNIQYF; DNA: TGCGCCAGCAGCTTGTCCAAAAACATTCAGTACTTC
J: TRBJ2-7; V: TRBV28; D: TRBD1; size: .; CDR3: CASSSGQSYEQYF; DNA: TGTGCCAGCAGTTCGGGACAGTCCTACGAGCAGTACTTC
J: TRBJ1-1; V: TRBV27; D: .; size: .; CDR3: CASSLRGVRTEAFF; DNA: TGTGCCAGCAGTTTAAGGGGTGTTCGCACTGAAGCTTTCTTT
J: TRBJ1-1; V: TRBV30; D: TRBD1; size: .; CDR3: CAWSSGGESEAFF; DNA: TGTGCCTGGAGTTCAGGGGGGGAGAGTGAAGCTTTCTTT
J: TRBJ2-3; V: TRBV13; D: TRBD2; size: .; CDR3: CASSAIGWGLAGVEGTDTQYF; DNA: TGTGCCAGCAGCGCAATAGGATGGGGACTAGCGGGAGTGGAGGGCACAGATACGCAGTATTTT
J: TRBJ2-1; V: TRBV5-1; D: TRBD1; size: .; CDR3: CASSPGTGRIEQFF; DNA: TGCGCCAGCAGCCCCGGGACAGGGAGGATTGAGCAGTTCTTC
J: TRBJ2-5; V: TRBV7-9; D: .; size: .; CDR3: CASSLAGGHRETQYF; DNA: TGTGCCAGCAGCTTAGCCGGGGGGCATCGGGAGACCCAGTACTTC
J: TRBJ1-5; V: TRBV10-1; D: .; size: .; CDR3: CASSTGPNQPQHF; DNA: TGCGCCAGCAGTACAGGACCCAATCAGCCCCAGCATTTT
J: TRBJ2-2; V: TRBV7-2; D: .; size: few; CDR3: CASSLGGQPRELFF; DNA: TGTGCCAGCAGTTTAGGGGGTCAGCCGAGAGAGCTGTTTTTT
J: TRBJ2-3; V: TRBV6-5; D: TRBD1; size: .; CDR3: CASRRQGATDTQYF; DNA: TGTGCCAGTCGACGACAGGGGGCCACAGATACGCAGTATTTT
J: TRBJ1-5; V: TRBV7-6; D: .; size: .; CDR3: CASSLAGSNQPQHF; DNA: TGTGCCAGCAGCTTGGCCGGGTCGAATCAGCCCCAGCATTTT
J: TRBJ1-3; V: TRBV29-1; D: .; size: .; CDR3: CSATTGASLSGNTIYF; DNA: TGCAGCGCGACTACCGGGGCTTCCCTTTCTGGAAACACCATATATTTT
J: TRBJ1-1; V: TRBV27; D: TRBD1; size: .; CDR3: CASRDRVNTEAFF; DNA: TGTGCCAGCAGGGACAGGGTGAACACTGAAGCTTTCTTT
J: TRBJ2-6; V: TRBV30; D: .; size: .; CDR3: CAWSVAGANVLTF; DNA: TGTGCCTGGAGTGTCGCTGGGGCCAACGTCCTGACTTTC
J: TRBJ1-4; V: TRBV30; D: TRBD1; size: few; CDR3: CAWRVRDSQGLFF; DNA: TGTGCCTGGAGGGTTAGGGACAGCCAGGGGCTGTTTTTT
J: TRBJ2-7; V: TRBV30; D: .; size: .; CDR3: CAWPRDRYEQYF; DNA: TGTGCCTGGCCGCGGGACCGCTACGAGCAGTACTTC
J: TRBJ1-5; V: TRBV27; D: .; size: .; CDR3: CASSLVGGDQPQHF; DNA: TGTGCCAGCAGTCTGGTGGGGGGCGATCAGCCCCAGCATTTT
J: TRBJ2-1; V: TRBV7-9; D: .; size: few; CDR3: CASSLAEVQFF; DNA: TGTGCCAGCAGCTTAGCGGAGGTGCAGTTCTTC
J: TRBJ2-3; V: TRBV7-9; D: TRBD2; size: .; CDR3: CASSRLAGGPFSTDTQYF; DNA: TGTGCCAGCAGCCGTCTAGCGGGAGGACCCTTTAGCACAGATACGCAGTATTTT
J: TRBJ2-5; V: TRBV4-1; D: .; size: .; CDR3: CASSQGRISRETQYF; DNA: TGCGCCAGCAGCCAAGGGCGGATCTCCCGAGAGACCCAGTACTTC
J: TRBJ1-1; V: TRBV19; D: .; size: .; CDR3: CASTYGLNTEAFF; DNA: TGTGCCAGTACTTATGGGCTGAACACTGAAGCTTTCTTT
J: TRBJ2-5; V: TRBV30; D: .; size: once; CDR3: CARSRQVLQETQYF; DNA: TGTGCCCGGAGCCGACAGGTTCTACAAGAGACCCAGTACTTC
J: TRBJ2-1; V: TRBV5-1; D: TRBD1; size: .; CDR3: CASSLGQIYNEQFF; DNA: TGCGCCAGCAGCCTGGGACAGATCTACAATGAGCAGTTCTTC
J: TRBJ2-1; V: TRBV7-3; D: .; size: once; CDR3: CASSPSYSSYNEQFF; DNA: TGTGCCAGCAGCCCTAGCTATTCCTCCTACAATGAGCAGTTCTTC
J: TRBJ2-1; V: TRBV18; D: .; size: .; CDR3: CASSPYAEKNEQFF; DNA: TGTGCCAGCTCACCATATGCGGAGAAGAATGAGCAGTTCTTC
J: TRBJ1-1; V: TRBV6-5; D: .; size: .; CDR3: CASTRPGSAEAFF; DNA: TGTGCCAGCACTCGGCCGGGGTCCGCTGAAGCTTTCTTT
J: TRBJ2-1; V: TRBV4-3; D: TRBD2; size: .; CDR3: CASSQTYGLAGPYNEQFF; DNA: TGCGCCAGCAGCCAAACTTACGGACTAGCGGGCCCCTACAATGAGCAGTTCTTC
J: TRBJ1-1; V: TRBV20-1; D: .; size: few; CDR3: CSAIRRGAFF; DNA: TGCAGTGCTATTCGACGGGGAGCTTTCTTT
J: TRBJ2-5; V: TRBV7-3; D: .; size: once; CDR3: CASSPSARETQYF; DNA: TGTGCCAGCAGCCCATCGGCACGGGAGACCCAGTACTTC
J: TRBJ2-2; V: TRBV5-4; D: .; size: .; CDR3: CASRQWGYTGELFF; DNA: TGTGCCAGCAGACAATGGGGTTACACCGGGGAGCTGTTTTTT
J: TRBJ1-3; V: TRBV5-1; D: .; size: .; CDR3: CASSLGVSGNTIYF; DNA: TGCGCCAGCAGCTTGGGTGTCTCTGGAAACACCATATATTTT
J: TRBJ2-5; V: TRBV25-1; D: .; size: .; CDR3: CASSVPTQETQYF; DNA: TGTGCCAGCAGTGTTCCAACACAAGAGACCCAGTACTTC
J: TRBJ2-6; V: TRBV27; D: .; size: .; CDR3: CASSLAVSSGANVLTF; DNA: TGTGCCAGCAGTTTAGCTGTGAGCTCTGGGGCCAACGTCCTGACTTTC
J: TRBJ2-5; V: TRBV7-2; D: .; size: .; CDR3: CASSPDQGETQYF; DNA: TGTGCCAGCAGCCCGGACCAGGGGGAGACCCAGTACTTC
J: TRBJ2-3; V: TRBV10-3; D: TRBD1; size: .; CDR3: CAIRRTGEDTDTQYF; DNA: TGTGCCATCAGGCGGACAGGCGAAGACACAGATACGCAGTATTTT
J: TRBJ2-5; V: TRBV28; D: .; size: .; CDR3: CASSTPLGRDQETQYF; DNA: TGTGCCAGCAGCACCCCCCTGGGCAGGGACCAAGAGACCCAGTACTTC
J: TRBJ1-5; V: TRBV2; D: TRBD1; size: few; CDR3: CASTNRGLNQPQHF; DNA: TGTGCCAGCACCAACAGGGGACTGAATCAGCCCCAGCATTTT
J: TRBJ2-7; V: TRBV27; D: .; size: .; CDR3: CASSRAAPGTYEQYF; DNA: TGTGCCAGCAGCCGAGCTGCGCCTGGGACTTACGAGCAGTACTTC
J: TRBJ2-7; V: TRBV11-2; D: .; size: once; CDR3: CASSLARRGSGEQYF; DNA: TGTGCCAGCAGCTTAGCTAGAAGGGGTTCTGGAGAGCAGTACTTC
J: TRBJ2-1; V: TRBV5-5; D: .; size: .; CDR3: CASSLSYRNEQFF; DNA: TGTGCCAGCAGCTTGAGTTATCGGAATGAGCAGTTCTTC
J: TRBJ2-7; V: TRBV9; D: .; size: .; CDR3: CASSPVLDSPYEQYF; DNA: TGTGCCAGCAGCCCCGTACTCGACAGCCCCTACGAGCAGTACTTC
J: TRBJ2-2; V: TRBV7-9; D: TRBD2; size: .; CDR3: CASSGRTSGSENTGELFF; DNA: TGTGCCAGCAGCGGCCGGACTAGCGGGAGTGAGAACACCGGGGAGCTGTTTTTT
J: TRBJ2-1; V: TRBV7-6; D: TRBD2; size: .; CDR3: CASSLGVGGLNEQFF; DNA: TGTGCCAGCAGCTTAGGCGTGGGGGGGTTAAACGAGCAGTTCTTC
J: TRBJ1-2; V: TRBV23-1; D: .; size: once; CDR3: CASSHVGHCYGYTF; DNA: TGCGCCAGCAGTCATGTGGGGCACTGCTATGGCTACACCTTC
J: TRBJ2-2; V: TRBV7-2; D: TRBD1; size: .; CDR3: CASSSRQGAAGELFF; DNA: TGTGCCAGCAGCTCCCGACAGGGGGCCGCCGGGGAGCTGTTTTTT
J: TRBJ2-6; V: TRBV4-3; D: .; size: .; CDR3: CASSQNRNSGANVLTF; DNA: TGCGCCAGCAGCCAAAACAGGAACTCTGGGGCCAACGTCCTGACTTTC
J: TRBJ1-2; V: TRBV10-3; D: .; size: .; CDR3: CAISEPDRGFISYTF; DNA: TGTGCCATCAGTGAGCCCGACCGCGGCTTTATTAGCTACACCTTC
J: TRBJ2-7; V: TRBV19; D: .; size: .; CDR3: CASSIVSGLSWYEQYF; DNA: TGTGCCAGTAGTATAGTCTCTGGACTGTCGTGGTACGAGCAGTACTTC
J: TRBJ2-1; V: TRBV4-1; D: TRBD1; size: few; CDR3: CASSPDRVPTYNEQFF; DNA: TGCGCCAGCAGCCCGGACAGGGTTCCAACCTACAATGAGCAGTTCTTC
J: TRBJ1-5; V: TRBV28; D: .; size: .; CDR3: CASTTRGGWQPQHF; DNA: TGTGCCAGCACCACACGGGGGGGATGGCAGCCCCAGCATTTT